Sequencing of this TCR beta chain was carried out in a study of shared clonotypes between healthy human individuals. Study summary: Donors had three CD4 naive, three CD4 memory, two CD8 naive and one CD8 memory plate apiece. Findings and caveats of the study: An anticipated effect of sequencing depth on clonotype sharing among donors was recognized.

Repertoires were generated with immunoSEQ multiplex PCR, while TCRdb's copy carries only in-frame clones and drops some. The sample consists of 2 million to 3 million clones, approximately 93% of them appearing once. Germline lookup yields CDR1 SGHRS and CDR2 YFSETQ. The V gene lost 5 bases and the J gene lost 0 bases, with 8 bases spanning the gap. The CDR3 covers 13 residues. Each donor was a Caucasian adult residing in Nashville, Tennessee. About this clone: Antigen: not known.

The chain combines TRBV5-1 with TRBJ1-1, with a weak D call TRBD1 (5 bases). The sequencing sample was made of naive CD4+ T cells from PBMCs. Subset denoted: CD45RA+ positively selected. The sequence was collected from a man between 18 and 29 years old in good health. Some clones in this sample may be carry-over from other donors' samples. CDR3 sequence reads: CASRMTVNTEAFF. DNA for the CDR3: TGCGCCAGCAGGATGACAGTGAACACTGAAGCTTTCTTT.